This entry lists 12 T cell receptor beta chains sequenced from one sample in a study of blood T cell repertoires in COVID-19. Profiling relied on immunoSEQ multiplex PCR, and the TCRdb table lists in-frame clones only, not all of them. The sample yields fewer than 200,000 clones, 78% seen once. The source material was PBMCs or T cells enriched from blood (not recorded which). These TCRs come from a woman between 50 and 59 years old who had recovered from COVID-19.

The chain carries TRBV19 and TRBJ2-7, with unresolved D. The CDR3 consists of 14 residues. CDR1 and CDR2 (germline): LNHDA, SQIVND (reference sequence). V shed 4 bases and J shed 3 bases, with 13 bases lying between them. The CDR3 sequence: CASSTRVSYYEQYF. In nucleotides, the CDR3 is TGTGCCAGTAGTACCCGGGTATCTTACTACGAGCAGTACTTC.

Comments on this clone: Because it lacks the conserved phenylalanine or tryptophan at the end, this CDR3 is likely a read error. The chain uses TRBV3-1 (or the pseudogene TRBV3-2) and TRBJ2-7, with a tentative D call TRBD1 (6 bases). The CDR3 sequence is 14 residues long. Per germline, CDR1 LGHDT and CDR2 YNNKEL (reference sequence). The ends were cut back, 2 bases at V and 3 bases at J, with 11 bases in the middle. The CDR3 nucleotides are TGTGCCAGCAGCCAACACGGACAGTACTACGAGCAGTACCTC. This codes for CASSQHGQYYEQYL.

This clone was observed a handful of times. The chain has TRBV28 and TRBJ2-2; perhaps TRBD1 as D (6 bases). Germline V lookup: CDR1 MDHEN, CDR2 SYDVKM. Trimming took off 5 bases at V and 1 base at J, with 26 bases between the two ends. CDR3 length equals 20 residues. The CDR3, as DNA: TGTGCCAGCAGTCCCTGGACAGCCCGACAGAATGGTCAGAACACCGGGGAGCTGTTTTTT. It is translated as CASSPWTARQNGQNTGELFF.

The chain is built from TRBV7-3 and TRBJ2-7; 10 bases are a match to TRBD1. The CDR3 covers 20 residues. Unmatched junction bases numbered 15, after V lost 1 base and J lost 0 bases. The germline gives CDR1 SGHTA, CDR2 FQGTGA. CDR3 loop: CASSLRASTGGGGSSYEQYF. For the CDR3, the DNA is TGTGCCAGCAGCTTAAGGGCCTCGACAGGGGGCGGTGGGAGCTCCTACGAGCAGTACTTC.

The chain is built from TRBV15 and TRBJ1-4, with TRBD1 matching 9 bases. CDR1 is LNHNV, CDR2 YYDKDF, per germline (reference sequence). This CDR3 spans 14 amino acids. V shed 3 bases and J 6 bases; nucleotides not matched to a gene: 2. DNA of the CDR3: TGTGCCACCAGCAGGGGGGACAGGGATGAAAAACTGTTTTTT. Amino acid sequence: CATSRGDRDEKLFF.

The chain couples TRBV6-5 to TRBJ1-4, with TRBD1 matching over 7 bases. V shed 4 bases and J 3 bases; nucleotides not matched to a gene: 8. Germline CDR1 and CDR2: MNHEY and SVGAGI. The CDR3 length is 16 residues. Here the CDR3 reads CASSSHQTGPNEKLFF. CDR3 nucleotide sequence: TGTGCCAGCAGTTCGCACCAGACAGGGCCTAATGAAAAACTGTTTTTT.

The chain is built from TRBV7-3 and TRBJ2-2, with D unresolved. This CDR3 is built from 12 residues. The germline V and J ends were trimmed by 6 bases and 7 bases, with 9 bases remaining between them. Germline V lookup: CDR1 SGHTA, CDR2 FQGTGA. The CDR3 DNA follows: TGTGCCAGCAGTCCCTCACTCGGGGAGCTGTTTTTT. It encodes CASSPSLGELFF.

The chain uses TRBV21-1 and TRBJ1-3; the table's D gene call, TRBD1, was not cross checked with the DNA. TRBV21-1 is a known pseudogene. CDR3 length: 14 amino acids. The CDR3 DNA sequence: TGTGCCCAGCATTTTCAGGTCTCTGGAAACACCATATATTTT. Protein product: CAQHFQVSGNTIYF.

There are a few counts of this clone. This chain joins TRBV5-4 and TRBJ1-2; TRBD1 aligns across 9 bases. V trimming: 2 bases; J trimming: 0 bases; junction bases outside the gene matches: 11. The CDR3 loop spans 18 amino acids. CDR1 and CDR2 from the germline V gene are SGHNT and YYREEE (reference sequence). The CDR3 loop is CASSLQGAGAGANYGYTF. CDR3 in DNA: TGTGCCAGCAGCTTACAGGGGGCCGGCGCTGGAGCTAACTATGGCTACACCTTC. Together with reference TRBV5-4 and TRBJ1-2, the CDR3 gives the full variable domain: ETGVTQSPTHLIKTRGQQVTLRCSSQSGHNTVSWYQQALGQGPQFIFQYYREEENGRGNFPPRFSGLQFPNYSSELNVNALELDDSALYLCASSLQGAGAGANYGYTFGSGTRLTVV.

The chain joins TRBV6-6 to TRBJ2-1; TRBD1 aligns across 11 bases. Germline CDR1 MNHNY, CDR2 SVGAGI (reference sequence). The CDR3 consists of 17 residues. V shed 5 bases and J 6 bases; nucleotides not matched to a gene: 12. The CDR3 bases are TGTGCCAGCAGTCGACAACGAACCGGGACAGGGGGCAATGAGCAGTTCTTC. It is translated as CASSRQRTGTGGNEQFF.

The chain recombines TRBV6-2 or TRBV6-3 with TRBJ1-2, with TRBD1 identical over 9 bases. Trimming took 2 bases from V and 4 from J; bases not matched to a gene: 5. The CDR3 spans 15 residues. Per germline, CDR1 MNHEY and CDR2 SVGEGT. CDR3 in amino acids: CASSYGTGLGYGYTF. The CDR3, as DNA: TGTGCCAGCAGTTACGGGACAGGGTTGGGCTATGGCTACACCTTC.

The chain recombines TRBV18 with TRBJ2-1; 8 nucleotides agree with TRBD2. The CDR3 spans 14 residues. Losses at the gene ends were 2 bases for V and 4 bases for J; bases not matched to a gene: 1. Germline CDR1 KGHSH, CDR2 LQKENI. The CDR3 spells CASSPASGYNEQFF. The CDR3 DNA reads as TGTGCCAGCTCACCAGCTAGCGGGTACAATGAGCAGTTCTTC.